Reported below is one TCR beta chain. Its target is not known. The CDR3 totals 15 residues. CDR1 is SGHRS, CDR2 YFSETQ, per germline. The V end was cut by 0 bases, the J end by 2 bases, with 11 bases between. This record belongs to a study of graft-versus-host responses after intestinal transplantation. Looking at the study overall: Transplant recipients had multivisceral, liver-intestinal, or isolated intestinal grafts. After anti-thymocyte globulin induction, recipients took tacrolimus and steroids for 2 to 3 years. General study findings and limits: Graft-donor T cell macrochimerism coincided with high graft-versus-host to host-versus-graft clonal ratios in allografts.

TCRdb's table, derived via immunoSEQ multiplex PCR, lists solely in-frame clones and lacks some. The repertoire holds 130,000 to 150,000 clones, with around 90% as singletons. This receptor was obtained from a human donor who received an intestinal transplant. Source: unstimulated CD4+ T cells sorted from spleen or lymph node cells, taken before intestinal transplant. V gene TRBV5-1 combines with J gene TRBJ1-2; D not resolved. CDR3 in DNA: TGCGCCAGCAGCTTGGCCTTACCGGAAAACTATGGCTACACCTTC. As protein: CASSLALPENYGYTF.